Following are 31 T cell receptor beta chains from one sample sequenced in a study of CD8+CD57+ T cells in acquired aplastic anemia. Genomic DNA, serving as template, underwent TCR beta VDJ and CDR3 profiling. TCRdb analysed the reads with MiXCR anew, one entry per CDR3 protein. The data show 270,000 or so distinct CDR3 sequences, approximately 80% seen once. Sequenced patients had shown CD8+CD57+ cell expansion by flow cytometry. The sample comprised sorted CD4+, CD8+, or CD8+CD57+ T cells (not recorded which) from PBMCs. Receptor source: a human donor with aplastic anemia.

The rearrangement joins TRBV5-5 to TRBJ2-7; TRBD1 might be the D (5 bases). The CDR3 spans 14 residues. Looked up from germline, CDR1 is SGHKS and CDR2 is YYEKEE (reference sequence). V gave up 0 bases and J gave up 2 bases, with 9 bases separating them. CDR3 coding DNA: TGTGCCAGCAGCTTGGAACTACAGGCCTACGAGCAGTACGTC. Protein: CASSLELQAYEQYV.

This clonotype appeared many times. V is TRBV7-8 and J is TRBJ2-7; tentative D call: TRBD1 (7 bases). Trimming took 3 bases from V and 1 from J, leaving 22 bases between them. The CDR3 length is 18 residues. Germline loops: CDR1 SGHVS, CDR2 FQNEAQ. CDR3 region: CASSFPPGGTALSYEQYV. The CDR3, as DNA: TGTGCCAGCAGCTTTCCGCCAGGCGGGACAGCCCTTTCCTACGAGCAGTACGTC.

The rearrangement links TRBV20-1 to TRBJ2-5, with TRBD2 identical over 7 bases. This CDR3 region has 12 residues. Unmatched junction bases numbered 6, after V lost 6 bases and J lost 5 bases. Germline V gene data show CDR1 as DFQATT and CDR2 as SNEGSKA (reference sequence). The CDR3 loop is CSAGLVRETQYF. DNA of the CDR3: TGCAGTGCCGGACTAGTCCGGGAGACCCAGTACTTC.

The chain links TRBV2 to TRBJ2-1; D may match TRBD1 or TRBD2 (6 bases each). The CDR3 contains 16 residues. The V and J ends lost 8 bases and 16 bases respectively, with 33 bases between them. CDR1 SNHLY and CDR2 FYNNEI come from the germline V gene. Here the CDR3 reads CASGDGGTNTQDFHFF. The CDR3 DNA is TGTGCCAGCGGGGACGGGGGCACAAACACGCAGGATTTTCACTTCTTC.

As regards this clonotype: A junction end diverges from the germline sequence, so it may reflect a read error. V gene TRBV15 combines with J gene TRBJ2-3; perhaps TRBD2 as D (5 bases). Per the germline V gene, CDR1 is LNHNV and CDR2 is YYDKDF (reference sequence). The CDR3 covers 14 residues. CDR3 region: CGTSGDGGKDTQYF. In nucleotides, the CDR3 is TGTGGCACCAGCGGAGACGGCGGCAAAGATACGCAGTACTTT.

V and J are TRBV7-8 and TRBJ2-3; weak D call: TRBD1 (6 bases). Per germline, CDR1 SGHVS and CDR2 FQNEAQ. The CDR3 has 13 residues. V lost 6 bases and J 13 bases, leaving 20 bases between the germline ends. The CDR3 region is CASRVGGTDAKYF. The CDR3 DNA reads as TGTGCCAGCAGGGTAGGGGGAACAGACGCGAAGTATTTT.

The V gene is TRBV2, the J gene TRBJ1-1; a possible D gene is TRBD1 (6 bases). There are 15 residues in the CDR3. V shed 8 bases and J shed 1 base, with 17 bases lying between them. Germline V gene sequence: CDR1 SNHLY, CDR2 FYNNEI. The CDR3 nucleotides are TGTGCCAGCGGGTACGGGGTGACAGGGAACACTGAAGCTTTCTTT. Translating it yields CASGYGVTGNTEAFF.

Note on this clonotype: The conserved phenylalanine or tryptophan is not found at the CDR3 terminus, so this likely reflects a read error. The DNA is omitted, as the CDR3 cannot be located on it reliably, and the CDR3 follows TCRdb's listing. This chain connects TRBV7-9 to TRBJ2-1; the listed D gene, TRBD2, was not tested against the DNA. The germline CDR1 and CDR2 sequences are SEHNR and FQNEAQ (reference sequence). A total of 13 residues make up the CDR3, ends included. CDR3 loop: CASSLGRDGHVYG.

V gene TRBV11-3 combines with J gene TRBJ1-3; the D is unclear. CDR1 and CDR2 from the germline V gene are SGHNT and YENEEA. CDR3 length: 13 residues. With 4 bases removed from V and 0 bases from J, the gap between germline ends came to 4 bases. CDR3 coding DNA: TGTGCCAGCAGCTGGGGCTCTGGAAACACCATATATTTT. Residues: CASSWGSGNTIYF. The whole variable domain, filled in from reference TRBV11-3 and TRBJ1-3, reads EAGVVQSPRYKIIEKKQPVAFWCNPISGHNTLYWYLQNLGQGPELLIRYENEEAVDDSQLPKDRFSAERLKGVDSTLKIQPAELGDSAVYLCASSWGSGNTIYFGEGSWLTVV.

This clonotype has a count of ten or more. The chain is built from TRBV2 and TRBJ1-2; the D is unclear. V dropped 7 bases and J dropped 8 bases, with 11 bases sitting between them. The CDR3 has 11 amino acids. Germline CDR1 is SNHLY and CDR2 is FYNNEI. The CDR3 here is CASINEPGYTF. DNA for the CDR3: TGTGCCAGCATCAACGAACCGGGCTACACCTTC. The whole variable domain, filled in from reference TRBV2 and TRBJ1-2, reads EPEVTQTPSHQVTQMGQEVILRCVPISNHLYFYWYRQILGQKVEFLVSFYNNEISEKSEIFDDQFSVERPDGSNFTLKIRSTKLEDSAMYFCASINEPGYTFGSGTRLTVV.

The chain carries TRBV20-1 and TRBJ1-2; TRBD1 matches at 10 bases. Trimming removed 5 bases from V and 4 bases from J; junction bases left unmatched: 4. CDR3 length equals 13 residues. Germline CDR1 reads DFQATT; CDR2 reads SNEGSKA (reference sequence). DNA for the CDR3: TGCAGTGCTGAGGGGACAGGGGTCTATGGCTACACCTTC. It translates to CSAEGTGVYGYTF.

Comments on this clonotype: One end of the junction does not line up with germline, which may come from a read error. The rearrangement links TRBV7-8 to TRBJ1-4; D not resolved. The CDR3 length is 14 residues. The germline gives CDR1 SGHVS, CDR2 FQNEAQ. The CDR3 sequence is CAISSAGVPEKLFF. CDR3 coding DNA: TGTGCCATCAGCTCAGCGGGAGTTCCCGAAAAACTGTTTTTT.

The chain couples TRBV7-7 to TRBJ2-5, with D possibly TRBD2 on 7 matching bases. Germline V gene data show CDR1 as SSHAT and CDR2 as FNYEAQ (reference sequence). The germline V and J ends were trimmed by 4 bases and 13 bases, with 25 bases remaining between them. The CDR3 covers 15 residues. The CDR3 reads CASSYAVLGGGGAYF. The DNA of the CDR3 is TGTGCCAGCAGCTACGCGGTCCTGGGGGGCGGGGGAGCGTACTTC. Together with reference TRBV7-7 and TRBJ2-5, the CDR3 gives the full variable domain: GAGVSQSPRYKVTKRGQDVTLRCDPISSHATLYWYQQALGQGPEFLTYFNYEAQPDKSGLPSDRFSAERPEGSISTLTIQRTEQRDSAMYRCASSYAVLGGGGAYFGPGTRLLVL.

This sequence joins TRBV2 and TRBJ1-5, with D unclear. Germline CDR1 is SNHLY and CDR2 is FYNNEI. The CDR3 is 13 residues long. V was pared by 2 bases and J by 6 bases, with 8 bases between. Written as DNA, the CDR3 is TGTGCCAGCAGTGAAAGGGTTGTTCAGCCCCAGCATTTT. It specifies CASSERVVQPQHF.

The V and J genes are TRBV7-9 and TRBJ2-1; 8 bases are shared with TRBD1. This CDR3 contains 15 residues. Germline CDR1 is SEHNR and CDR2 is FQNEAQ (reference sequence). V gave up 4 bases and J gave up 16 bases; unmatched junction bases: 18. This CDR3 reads CASSSDRDSSPLHFF. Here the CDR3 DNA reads TGTGCCAGCAGCTCGGACAGGGACTCTTCACCCCTCCACTTCTTC.

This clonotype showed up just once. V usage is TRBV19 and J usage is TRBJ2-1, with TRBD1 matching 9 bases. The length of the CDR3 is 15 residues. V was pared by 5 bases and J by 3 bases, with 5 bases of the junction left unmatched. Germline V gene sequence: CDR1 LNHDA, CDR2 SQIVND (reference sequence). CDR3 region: CASSGTGTNYNEQFF. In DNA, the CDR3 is TGTGCCAGTAGTGGGACAGGGACCAACTACAATGAGCAGTTCTTC.

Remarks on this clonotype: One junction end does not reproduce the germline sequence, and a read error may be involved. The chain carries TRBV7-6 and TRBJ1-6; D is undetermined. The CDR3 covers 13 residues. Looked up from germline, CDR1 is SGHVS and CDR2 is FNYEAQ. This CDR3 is CASSLATCSPLQF. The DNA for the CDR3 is TGTGCCAGCAGCCTAGCTACTTGTTCCCCCCTCCAGTTT.

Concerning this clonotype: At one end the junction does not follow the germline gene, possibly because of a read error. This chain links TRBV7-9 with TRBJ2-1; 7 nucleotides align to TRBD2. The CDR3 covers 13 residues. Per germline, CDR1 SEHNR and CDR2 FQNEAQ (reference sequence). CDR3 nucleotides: TGTGCCGGCAGGGAGGGGAGGAAGCCTGAGCAGTTCTTC. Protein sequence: CAGREGRKPEQFF. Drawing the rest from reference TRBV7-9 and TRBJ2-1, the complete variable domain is DTGVSQNPRHKITKRGQNVTFRCDPISEHNRLYWYRQTLGQGPEFLTYFQNEAQLEKSRLLSDRFSAERPKGSFSTLEIQRTEQGDSAMYLCAGREGRKPEQFFGPGTRLTVL.

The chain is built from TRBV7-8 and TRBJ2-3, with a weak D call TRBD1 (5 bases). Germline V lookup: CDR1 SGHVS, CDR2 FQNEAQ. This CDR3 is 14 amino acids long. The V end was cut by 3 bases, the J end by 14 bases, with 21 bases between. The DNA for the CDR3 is TGTGCCAGCAGCTTTCATCCCTTCACGACAGCGCTGTATTTT. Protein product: CASSFHPFTTALYF.

This chain's CDR3 is CAVLGGARQETQYF. In DNA form, the CDR3 reads TGTGCCGTTCTTGGGGGGGCGAGGCAGGAGACCCAGTACTTC. This chain links TRBV7-6 with TRBJ2-5; the D gene is possibly TRBD2 (7 bases). This CDR3 comprises 14 residues. V was clipped by 11 bases and J by 5 bases, with 21 bases between them. Looked up from germline, CDR1 is SGHVS and CDR2 is FNYEAQ.

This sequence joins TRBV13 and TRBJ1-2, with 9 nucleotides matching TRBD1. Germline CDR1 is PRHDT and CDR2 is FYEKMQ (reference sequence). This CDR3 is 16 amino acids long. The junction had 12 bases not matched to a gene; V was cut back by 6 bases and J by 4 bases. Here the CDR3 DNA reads TGTGCCAGCAGGGGGGGAACAGGGGGCTCGGTCTATGGCTACACCTTC. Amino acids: CASRGGTGGSVYGYTF.

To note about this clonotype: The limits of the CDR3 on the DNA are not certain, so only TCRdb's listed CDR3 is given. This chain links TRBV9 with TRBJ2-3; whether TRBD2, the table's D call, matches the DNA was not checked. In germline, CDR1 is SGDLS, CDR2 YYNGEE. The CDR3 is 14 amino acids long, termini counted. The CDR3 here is CASSVAGGSTATHF.

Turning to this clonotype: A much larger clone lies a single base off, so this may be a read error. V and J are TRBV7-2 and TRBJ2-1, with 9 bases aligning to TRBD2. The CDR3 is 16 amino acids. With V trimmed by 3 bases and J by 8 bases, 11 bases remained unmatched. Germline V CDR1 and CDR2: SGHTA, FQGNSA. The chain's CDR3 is CASSFERSGGRHEQFF. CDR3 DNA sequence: TGTGCCAGCAGCTTTGAAAGAAGCGGGGGGAGGCATGAGCAGTTCTTC.

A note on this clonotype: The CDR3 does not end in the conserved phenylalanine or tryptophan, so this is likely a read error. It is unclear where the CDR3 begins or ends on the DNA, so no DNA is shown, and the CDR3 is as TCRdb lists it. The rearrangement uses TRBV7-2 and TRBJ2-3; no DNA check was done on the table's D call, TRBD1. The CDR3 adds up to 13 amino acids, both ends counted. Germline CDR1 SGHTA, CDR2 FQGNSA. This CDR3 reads CASGDGGGDEQCY.

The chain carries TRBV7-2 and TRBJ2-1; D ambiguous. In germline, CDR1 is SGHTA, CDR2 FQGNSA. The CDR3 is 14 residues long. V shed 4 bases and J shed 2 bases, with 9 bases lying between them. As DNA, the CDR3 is TGTGCCAGCAGCTCCCTGAACGCCTACAATGAGCAGTTCTTC. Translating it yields CASSSLNAYNEQFF.

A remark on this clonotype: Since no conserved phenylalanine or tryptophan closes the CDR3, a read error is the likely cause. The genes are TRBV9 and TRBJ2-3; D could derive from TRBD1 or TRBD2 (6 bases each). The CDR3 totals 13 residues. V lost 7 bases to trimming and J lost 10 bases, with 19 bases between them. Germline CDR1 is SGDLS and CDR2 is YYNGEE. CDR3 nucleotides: TGTGCCAGCGGGGACGGGGGCACAACTCCGCAGTATGTT. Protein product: CASGDGGTTPQYV.

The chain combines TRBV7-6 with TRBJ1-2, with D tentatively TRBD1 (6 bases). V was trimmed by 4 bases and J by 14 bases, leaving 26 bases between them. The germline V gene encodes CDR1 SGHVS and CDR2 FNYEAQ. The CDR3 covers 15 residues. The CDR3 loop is CASSSTRGTELYNTF. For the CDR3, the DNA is TGTGCCAGCAGCTCGACTAGGGGGACCGAACTATACAATACCTTC.

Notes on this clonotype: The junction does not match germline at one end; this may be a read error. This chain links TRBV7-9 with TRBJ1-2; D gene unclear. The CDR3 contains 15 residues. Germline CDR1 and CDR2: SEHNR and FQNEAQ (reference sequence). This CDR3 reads CASSLGRGSKYGYTF. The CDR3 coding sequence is TGTGCCAGCAGCTTGGGAAGAGGGTCAAAGTATGGTTACACCTTC.

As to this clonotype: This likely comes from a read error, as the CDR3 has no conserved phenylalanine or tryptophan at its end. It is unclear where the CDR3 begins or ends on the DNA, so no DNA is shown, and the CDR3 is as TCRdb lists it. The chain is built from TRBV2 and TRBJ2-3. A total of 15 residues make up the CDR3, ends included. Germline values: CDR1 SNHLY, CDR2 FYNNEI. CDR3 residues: CASGVGRTDTQNFYP.

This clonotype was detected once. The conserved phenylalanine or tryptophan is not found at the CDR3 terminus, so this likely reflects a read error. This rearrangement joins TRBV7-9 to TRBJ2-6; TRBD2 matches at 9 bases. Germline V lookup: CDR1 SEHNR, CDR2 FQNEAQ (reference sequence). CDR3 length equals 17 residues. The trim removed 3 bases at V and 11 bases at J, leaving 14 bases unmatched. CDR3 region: CASSFERSGGRDDVLTS. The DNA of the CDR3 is TGTGCCAGCAGCTTTGAAAGAAGCGGCGGGAGGGATGACGTCCTGACTTCC.

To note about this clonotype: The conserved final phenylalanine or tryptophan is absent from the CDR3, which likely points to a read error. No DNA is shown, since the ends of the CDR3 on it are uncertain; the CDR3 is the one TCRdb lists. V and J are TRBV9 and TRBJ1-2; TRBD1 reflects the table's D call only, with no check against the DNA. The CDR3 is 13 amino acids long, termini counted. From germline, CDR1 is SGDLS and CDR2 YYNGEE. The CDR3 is CASGGAGDSQYFV.